This T cell receptor beta chain was sequenced during a study of blood T cell repertoires in COVID-19. Study context: Acute-phase and convalescent COVID-19 samples originated in the United States, Italy and Spain. Sources were T cells, B-cell-depleted T cells, or PBMCs; the material itself was cDNA or gDNA.

Study processing details: For nucleated cells, counts were estimated from reference gene primer amplification. The repertoire was sequenced with immunoSEQ multiplex PCR; TCRdb's copy has only in-frame clones and lacks some. V, J and clone size were drawn from that table, and D and trimming were deduced from the DNA. Of about 71,000 clones in the sample, about four fifths were seen once. The ends were cut back, 4 bases at V and 3 bases at J, with 7 bases in the middle. This CDR3 is built from 13 residues. Looked up from germline, CDR1 is SQVTM and CDR2 is ANQGSEA. The sample holds a few counts of this clone.

The clonotype comes from a woman older than 75 with acute or convalescent COVID-19. The chain employs TRBV29-1 and TRBJ1-6, with a tentative D call TRBD1 (5 bases). Sequencing used peripheral blood. The DNA of the CDR3 is TGCAGCGTTGGGCAGGGCTATAATTCACCCCTCCACTTT. It specifies CSVGQGYNSPLHF.